These T cell receptor beta chains were read from a single sample in a study of human T cells and chemical hapten exposure. TCRdb passed the RACE reads through MiXCR, listing each CDR3 protein once. The sample yields more than 70,000 distinct CDR3 sequences, about 8.6% seen once. The sequencing input was whole blood. The origin of the receptors is a female donor in good health. Some clones in this sample may be carry-over from other donors' samples. Both conserved end residues are part of each CDR3. The D gene is left open where the match is weak. Expanded clones get a size class; other rows say once, few or many, or leave the size out.

j_call d_call clone_size v_call cdr3_aa cdr3_nt
TRBJ2-7 TRBD1 many TRBV6-6 CASSKGTGAFYEQYF TGTGCCAGCAGCAAAGGGACAGGGGCCTTCTACGAGCAGTACTTC
TRBJ1-5 NA many TRBV7-3 CASSVGPNQPQHF TGTGCCAGCAGCGTAGGCCCGAATCAGCCCCAGCATTTT
TRBJ2-5 TRBD2 few TRBV7-2 CASSLLGLAGVETQYF TGTGCCAGCAGCTTACTGGGACTAGCGGGAGTAGAGACCCAGTACTTC
TRBJ2-3 NA NA TRBV4-2 CASSPSGGRGTDTQYF TGTGCCAGCAGCCCGTCAGGAGGAAGGGGGACAGATACGCAGTATTTT
TRBJ2-3 NA NA TRBV3-1 CASSPGQDGGDTQYF TGTGCCAGCAGTCCGGGGCAGGATGGAGGAGATACGCAGTATTTT
TRBJ1-5 NA many TRBV7-8 CASSLGMGQEINQPQHF TGTGCCAGCAGCTTAGGGATGGGGCAGGAAATCAATCAGCCCCAGCATTTT
TRBJ1-5 NA few TRBV3-1 CASSQELKFGVHQPQHF TGTGCCAGCAGCCAAGAATTGAAGTTCGGGGTTCATCAGCCCCAGCATTTT
TRBJ2-6 TRBD1 many TRBV29-1 CSVEVGQGSGANVLTF TGCAGCGTTGAAGTAGGACAGGGCTCTGGGGCCAACGTCCTGACTTTC
TRBJ1-6 NA NA TRBV19 CASSIWHYNSPLHF TGTGCCAGTAGTATTTGGCACTATAATTCACCCCTCCACTTT
TRBJ2-3 NA few TRBV12-3/TRBV12-4 CASRPTWTSTDTQYF TGTGCCAGCAGGCCTACATGGACAAGCACAGATACGCAGTATTTT
TRBJ2-3 TRBD1 NA TRBV5-1 CASSWTGVPSTDTQYF TGCGCCAGCAGCTGGACAGGCGTTCCTAGCACAGATACGCAGTATTTT
TRBJ2-1 NA many TRBV20-1 CSARDTSEGVLYNEQFF TGCAGTGCTAGAGATACAAGTGAGGGGGTTTTGTACAATGAGCAGTTCTTC
TRBJ1-5 NA NA TRBV5-1 CASSLGPEGNQPQHF TGCGCCAGCAGCCTGGGCCCGGAGGGGAATCAGCCCCAGCATTTT
TRBJ1-5 TRBD1 NA TRBV19 CASSIGTGSQPQHF TGTGCCAGTAGTATAGGGACAGGTAGTCAGCCCCAGCATTTT
TRBJ1-2 NA NA TRBV28 CASSALTQGHYGYTF TGTGCCAGCAGTGCATTGACCCAGGGTCACTATGGCTACACCTTC
TRBJ2-2 NA NA TRBV7-9 CASTLGATGELFF TGTGCCAGCACCCTGGGAGCCACCGGGGAGCTGTTTTTT
TRBJ2-3 NA many TRBV5-1 CASSLTITAGDTDTQYF TGCGCCAGCAGCTTGACAATAACGGCAGGGGACACAGATACGCAGTATTTT
TRBJ2-4 NA few TRBV5-5 CASSLSSGAKNIQYF TGTGCCAGCAGCTTGTCCTCGGGAGCCAAAAACATTCAGTACTTC
TRBJ2-1 TRBD2 many TRBV3-1 CASSHRTSRGGPYNEQFF TGTGCCAGCAGCCATCGGACTAGCCGGGGGGGCCCTTACAATGAGCAGTTCTTC
TRBJ2-7 NA NA TRBV19 CASPQGFYEQYF TGTGCCAGCCCACAGGGTTTCTACGAGCAGTACTTC
TRBJ2-5 TRBD2 NA TRBV9 CASSAGTSGKETQYF TGTGCCAGCAGCGCCGGGACTAGCGGGAAAGAGACCCAGTACTTC
TRBJ1-3 TRBD1 NA TRBV29-1 CSVEGDSSGNTIYF TGCAGCGTTGAGGGGGACAGCTCTGGAAACACCATATATTTT
TRBJ2-1 NA few TRBV20-1 CSALDYNEQFF TGCAGTGCTCTGGACTACAATGAGCAGTTCTTC
TRBJ1-3 NA many TRBV25-1 CASSERSGVSSGNTIYF TGTGCCAGCAGTGAAAGGTCGGGGGTTTCGTCTGGAAACACCATATATTTT
TRBJ1-1 TRBD1 once TRBV4-2 CASSPDRDDTEAFF TGTGCCAGCAGCCCGGACAGGGATGACACTGAAGCTTTCTTT
TRBJ2-7 TRBD1 NA TRBV12-3/TRBV12-4 CASSFRKMDRVDEQYF TGTGCCAGCAGTTTTCGTAAGATGGACAGGGTCGACGAGCAGTACTTC
TRBJ1-2 NA few TRBV2 CASQYTGLSYTF TGTGCCAGCCAATATACAGGGCTCAGCTACACCTTC
TRBJ1-5 TRBD1 few TRBV6-5 CASSPRQGNQPQHF TGTGCCAGCAGTCCACGACAGGGAAATCAGCCCCAGCATTTT
TRBJ2-1 NA few TRBV6-2/TRBV6-3 CASSYQLRDEQFF TGTGCCAGCAGTTACCAGCTTCGTGATGAGCAGTTCTTC
TRBJ2-7 TRBD1 few TRBV4-1 CASSQGTGGLREQYF TGCGCCAGCAGCCAGGGGACAGGGGGCCTTCGGGAGCAGTACTTC
TRBJ1-5 TRBD1 NA TRBV6-6 CASSSTGTGGKAQHF TGTGCCAGCAGTTCGACCGGGACAGGGGGCAAGGCCCAGCATTTT
TRBJ2-3 TRBD2 few TRBV4-1 CASSQRGLADNTDTQYF TGCGCCAGCAGCCAAAGGGGACTAGCGGACAACACAGATACGCAGTATTTT